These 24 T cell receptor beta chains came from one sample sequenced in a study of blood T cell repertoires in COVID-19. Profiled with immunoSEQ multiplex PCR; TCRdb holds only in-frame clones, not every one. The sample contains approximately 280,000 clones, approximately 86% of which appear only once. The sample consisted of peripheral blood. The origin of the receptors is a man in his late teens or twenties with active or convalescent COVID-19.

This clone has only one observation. CDR3 in DNA: TGTGCCAGCAGCGTAGCTACGGGGCAGGGGGCCGGCGGGACAGATACGCAGTATTTT. This encodes CASSVATGQGAGGTDTQYF. The rearrangement joins TRBV9 to TRBJ2-3; TRBD1 matches at 8 bases. V shed 0 bases and J 3 bases; nucleotides not matched to a gene: 15. CDR1 SGDLS and CDR2 YYNGEE come from the germline V gene. The CDR3 loop spans 19 amino acids.

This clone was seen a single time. In DNA, the CDR3 is TGTGCCAGCAGCCGGGCGGGGGGGCCCTACAATGAGCAGTTCTTC. It is translated as CASSRAGGPYNEQFF. The rearrangement uses TRBV3-1 (or the pseudogene TRBV3-2) and TRBJ2-1; 9 positions agree with TRBD2. Germline CDR1 reads LGHDT; CDR2 reads YNNKEL (reference sequence). The CDR3 extends over 15 amino acids. V shed 4 bases, J shed 2 bases, and the junction held 3 bases outside the gene matches.

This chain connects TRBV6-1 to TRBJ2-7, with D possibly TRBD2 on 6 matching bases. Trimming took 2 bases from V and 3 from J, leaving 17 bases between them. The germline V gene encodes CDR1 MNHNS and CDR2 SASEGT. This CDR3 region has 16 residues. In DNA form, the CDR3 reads TGTGCCAGCAGTGAATTGGAGGGAAGTGTCTTCTACGAGCAGTACTTC. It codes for CASSELEGSVFYEQYF.

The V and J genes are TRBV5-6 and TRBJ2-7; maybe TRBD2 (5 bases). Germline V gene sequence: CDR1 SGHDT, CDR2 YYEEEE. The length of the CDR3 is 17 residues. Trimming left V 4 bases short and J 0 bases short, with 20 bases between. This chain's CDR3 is CASSLAGVRRSSYEQYF. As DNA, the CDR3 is TGTGCCAGCAGCCTGGCCGGTGTACGGAGGAGCTCCTACGAGCAGTACTTC.

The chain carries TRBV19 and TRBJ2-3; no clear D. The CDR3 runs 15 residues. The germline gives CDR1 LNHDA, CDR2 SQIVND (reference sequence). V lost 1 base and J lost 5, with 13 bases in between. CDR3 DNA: TGTGCCAGTAGTATAGCATCAGCAGGCCGAGATACGCAGTATTTT. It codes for CASSIASAGRDTQYF. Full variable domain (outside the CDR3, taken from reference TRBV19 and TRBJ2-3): DGGITQSPKYLFRKEGQNVTLSCEQNLNHDAMYWYRQDPGQGLRLIYYSQIVNDFQKGDIAEGYSVSREKKESFPLTVTSAQKNPTAFYLCASSIASAGRDTQYFGPGTRLTVL.

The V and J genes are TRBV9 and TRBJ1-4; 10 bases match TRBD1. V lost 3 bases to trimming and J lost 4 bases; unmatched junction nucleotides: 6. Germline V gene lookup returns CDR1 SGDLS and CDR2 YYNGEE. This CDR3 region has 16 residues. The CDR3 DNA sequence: TGTGCCAGCAGCGCGACAGGGGGCTTGGGTAATGAAAAACTGTTTTTT. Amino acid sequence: CASSATGGLGNEKLFF.

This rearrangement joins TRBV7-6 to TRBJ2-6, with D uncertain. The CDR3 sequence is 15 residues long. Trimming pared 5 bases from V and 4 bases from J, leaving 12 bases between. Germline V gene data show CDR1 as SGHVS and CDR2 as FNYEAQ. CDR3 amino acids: CASSETTSGANVLTF. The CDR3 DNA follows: TGTGCCAGCAGCGAAACTACATCCGGGGCCAACGTCCTGACTTTC.

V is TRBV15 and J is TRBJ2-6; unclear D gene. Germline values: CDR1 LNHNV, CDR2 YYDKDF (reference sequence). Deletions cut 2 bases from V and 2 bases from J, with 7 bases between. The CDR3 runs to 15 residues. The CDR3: CATSRLAAGANVLTF. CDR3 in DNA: TGTGCCACCAGCAGACTGGCGGCTGGGGCCAACGTCCTGACTTTC.

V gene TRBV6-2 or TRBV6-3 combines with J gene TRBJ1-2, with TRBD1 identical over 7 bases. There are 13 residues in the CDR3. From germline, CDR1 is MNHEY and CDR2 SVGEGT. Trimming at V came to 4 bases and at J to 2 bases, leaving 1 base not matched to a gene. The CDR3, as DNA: TGTGCCAGCAGTTGGGACAGCAACTATGGCTACACCTTC. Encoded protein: CASSWDSNYGYTF.

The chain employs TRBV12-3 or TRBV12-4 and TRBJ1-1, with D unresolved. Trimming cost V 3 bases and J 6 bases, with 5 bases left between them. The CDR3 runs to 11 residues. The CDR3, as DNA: TGTGCCAGCAGTTTCCAGGCTGAAGCTTTCTTT. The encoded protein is CASSFQAEAFF.

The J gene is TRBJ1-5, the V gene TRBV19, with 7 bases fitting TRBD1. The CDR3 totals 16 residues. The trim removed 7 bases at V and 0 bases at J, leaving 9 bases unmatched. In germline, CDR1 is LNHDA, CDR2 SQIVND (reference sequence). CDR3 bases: TGTGCCAGTAACGATCCGGGACAGCTTAGCAATCAGCCCCAGCATTTT. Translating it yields CASNDPGQLSNQPQHF.

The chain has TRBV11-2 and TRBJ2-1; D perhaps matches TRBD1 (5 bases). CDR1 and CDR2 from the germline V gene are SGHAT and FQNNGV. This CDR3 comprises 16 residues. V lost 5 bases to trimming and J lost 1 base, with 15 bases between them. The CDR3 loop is CASSTYQGRSYNEQFF. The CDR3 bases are TGTGCCAGCAGCACCTACCAGGGAAGGTCCTACAATGAGCAGTTCTTC.

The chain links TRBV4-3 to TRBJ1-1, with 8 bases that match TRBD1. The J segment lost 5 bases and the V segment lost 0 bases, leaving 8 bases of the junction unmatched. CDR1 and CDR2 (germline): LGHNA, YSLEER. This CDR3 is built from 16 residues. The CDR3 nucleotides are TGCGCCAGCAGCCAAGATGGGCTAACAGGGGGAACTGAAGCTTTCTTT. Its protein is CASSQDGLTGGTEAFF.

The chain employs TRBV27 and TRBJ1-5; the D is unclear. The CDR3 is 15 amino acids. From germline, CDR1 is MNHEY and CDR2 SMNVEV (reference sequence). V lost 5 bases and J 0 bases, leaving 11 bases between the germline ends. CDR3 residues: CASSPTRYSNQPQHF. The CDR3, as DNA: TGTGCCAGCAGTCCGACCAGGTATAGCAATCAGCCCCAGCATTTT.

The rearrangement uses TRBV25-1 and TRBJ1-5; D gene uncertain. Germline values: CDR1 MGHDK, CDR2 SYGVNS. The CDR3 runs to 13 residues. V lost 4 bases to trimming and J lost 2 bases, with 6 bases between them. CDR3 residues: CASSVTGNQPQHF. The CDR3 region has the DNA TGTGCCAGCAGTGTTACAGGCAATCAGCCCCAGCATTTT.

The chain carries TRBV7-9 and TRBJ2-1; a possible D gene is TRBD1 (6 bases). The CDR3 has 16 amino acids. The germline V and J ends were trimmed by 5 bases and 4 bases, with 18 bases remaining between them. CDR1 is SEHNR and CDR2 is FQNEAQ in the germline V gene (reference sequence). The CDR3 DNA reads TGTGCCAGCAGCCCAGCTTTAGGACAGAGATACAATGAGCAGTTCTTC. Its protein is CASSPALGQRYNEQFF. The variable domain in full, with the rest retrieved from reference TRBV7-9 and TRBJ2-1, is DTGVSQNPRHKITKRGQNVTFRCDPISEHNRLYWYRQTLGQGPEFLTYFQNEAQLEKSRLLSDRFSAERPKGSFSTLEIQRTEQGDSAMYLCASSPALGQRYNEQFFGPGTRLTVL.

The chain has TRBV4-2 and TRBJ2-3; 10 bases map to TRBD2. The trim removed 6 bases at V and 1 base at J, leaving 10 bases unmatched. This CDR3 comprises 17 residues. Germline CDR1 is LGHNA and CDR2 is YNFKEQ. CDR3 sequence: CASRPYPSGGRTDTQYF. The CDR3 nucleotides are TGTGCCAGCAGACCCTACCCTAGCGGGGGCCGCACAGATACGCAGTATTTT.

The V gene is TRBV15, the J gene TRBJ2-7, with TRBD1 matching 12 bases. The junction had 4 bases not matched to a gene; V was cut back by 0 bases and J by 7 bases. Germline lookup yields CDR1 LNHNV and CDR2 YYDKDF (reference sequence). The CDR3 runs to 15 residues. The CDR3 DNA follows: TGTGCCACCAGCAGAGATAAGGGACAGGGGGCTGAGCAGTACTTC. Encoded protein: CATSRDKGQGAEQYF.

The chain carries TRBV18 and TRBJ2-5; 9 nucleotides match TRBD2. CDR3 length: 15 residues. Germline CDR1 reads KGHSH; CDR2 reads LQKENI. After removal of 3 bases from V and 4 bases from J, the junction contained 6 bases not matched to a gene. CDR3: CASSPLRGGRETQYF. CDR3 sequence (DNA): TGTGCCAGCTCACCGTTGCGGGGGGGACGAGAGACCCAGTACTTC.

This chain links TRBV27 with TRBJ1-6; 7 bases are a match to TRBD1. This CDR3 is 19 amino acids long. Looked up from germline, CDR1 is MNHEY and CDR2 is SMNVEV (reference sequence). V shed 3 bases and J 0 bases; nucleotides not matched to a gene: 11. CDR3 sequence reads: CASSFMDRRRSSYNSPLHF. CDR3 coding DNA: TGTGCCAGCAGTTTTATGGACAGGCGGAGGAGCTCCTATAATTCACCCCTCCACTTT.

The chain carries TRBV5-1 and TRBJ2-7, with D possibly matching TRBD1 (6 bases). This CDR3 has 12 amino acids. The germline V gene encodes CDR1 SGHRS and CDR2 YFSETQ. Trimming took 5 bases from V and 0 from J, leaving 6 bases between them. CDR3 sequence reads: CASRDSSYEQYF. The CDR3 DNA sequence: TGCGCCAGCAGGGACAGCTCCTACGAGCAGTACTTC.

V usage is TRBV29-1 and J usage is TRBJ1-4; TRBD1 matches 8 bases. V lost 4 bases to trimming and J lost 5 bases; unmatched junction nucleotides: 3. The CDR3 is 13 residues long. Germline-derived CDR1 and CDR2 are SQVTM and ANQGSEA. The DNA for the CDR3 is TGCAGCGTTGCGGGACAGGCAAATGAAAAACTGTTTTTT. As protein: CSVAGQANEKLFF.

CDR3 amino acids: CASSGGLAQFF. In DNA form, the CDR3 reads TGTGCCAGCAGTGGGGGGCTAGCGCAGTTCTTC. The V gene is TRBV2, the J gene TRBJ2-1; tentatively, D is TRBD1 (6 bases). The germline V and J ends were trimmed by 4 bases and 12 bases, with 10 bases remaining between them. Germline-derived CDR1 and CDR2 are SNHLY and FYNNEI. The CDR3 totals 11 residues. Complete variable domain (other parts from reference TRBV2 and TRBJ2-1): EPEVTQTPSHQVTQMGQEVILRCVPISNHLYFYWYRQILGQKVEFLVSFYNNEISEKSEIFDDQFSVERPDGSNFTLKIRSTKLEDSAMYFCASSGGLAQFFGPGTRLTVL.

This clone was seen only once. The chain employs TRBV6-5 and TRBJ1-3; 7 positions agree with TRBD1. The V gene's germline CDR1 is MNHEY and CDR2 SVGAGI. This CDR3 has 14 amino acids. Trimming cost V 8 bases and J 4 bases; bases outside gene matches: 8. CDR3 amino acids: CASPKTGQGNTIYF. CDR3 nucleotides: TGTGCCAGCCCCAAGACAGGGCAGGGAAACACCATATATTTT.